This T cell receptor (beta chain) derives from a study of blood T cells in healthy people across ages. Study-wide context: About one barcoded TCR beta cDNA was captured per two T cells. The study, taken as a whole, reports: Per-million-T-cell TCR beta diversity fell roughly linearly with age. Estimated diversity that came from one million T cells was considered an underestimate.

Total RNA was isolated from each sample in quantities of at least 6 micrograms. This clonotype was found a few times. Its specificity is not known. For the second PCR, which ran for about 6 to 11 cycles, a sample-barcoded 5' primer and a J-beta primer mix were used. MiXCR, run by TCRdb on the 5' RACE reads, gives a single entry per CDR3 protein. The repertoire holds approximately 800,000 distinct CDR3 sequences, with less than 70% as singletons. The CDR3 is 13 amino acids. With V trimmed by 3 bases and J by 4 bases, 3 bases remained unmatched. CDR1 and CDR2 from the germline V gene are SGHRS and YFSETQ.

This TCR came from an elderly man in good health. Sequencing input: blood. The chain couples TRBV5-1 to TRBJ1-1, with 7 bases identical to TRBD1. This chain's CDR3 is CASSSQGGTEAFF. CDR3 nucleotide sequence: TGCGCCAGCAGCTCCCAGGGGGGCACTGAAGCTTTCTTT.